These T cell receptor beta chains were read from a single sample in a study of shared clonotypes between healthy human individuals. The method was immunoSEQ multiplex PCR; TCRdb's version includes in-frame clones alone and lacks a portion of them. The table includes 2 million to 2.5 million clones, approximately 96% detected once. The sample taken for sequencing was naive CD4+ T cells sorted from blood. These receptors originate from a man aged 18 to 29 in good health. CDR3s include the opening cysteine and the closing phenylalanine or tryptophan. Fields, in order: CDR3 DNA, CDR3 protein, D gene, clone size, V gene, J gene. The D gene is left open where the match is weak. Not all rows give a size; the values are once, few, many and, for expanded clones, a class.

TGTGAAGGGAGGGACGACTATGGCTACACCTTC,CEGRDDYGYTF,-,once,TRBV5-4,TRBJ1-2
TGCGCCAGCAGCTTAACTAAGCTAGCTAGAGAGACCCAGTACTTC,CASSLTKLARETQYF,-,-,TRBV5-1,TRBJ2-5
TGTGCCAGCAGTTTTGGGACAGGGGGTCAGCCCCAGCATTTT,CASSFGTGGQPQHF,TRBD1,-,TRBV28,TRBJ1-5
TGTGCCTGGAGGGATCCGGGACAGGGAAACATTCAGTACTTC,CAWRDPGQGNIQYF,TRBD1,-,TRBV30,TRBJ2-4
TGCGCCAGCAGCTTGGCTGGGGCCGCGGGAGAGACCCAGTACTTC,CASSLAGAAGETQYF,-,-,TRBV5-1,TRBJ2-5
TGCGCCAGCAGCCCGCCGGGACAGGGTTACGAGCAGTACTTC,CASSPPGQGYEQYF,TRBD1,-,TRBV5-1,TRBJ2-7
TGCGCCAGCAGTCATGGGGGGGCTATGCAGCCCCAGCATTTT,CASSHGGAMQPQHF,-,-,TRBV5-1,TRBJ1-5
TGTGCCAGCAGCTTGAGTCCAGACAAGAACACTGAAGCTTTCTTT,CASSLSPDKNTEAFF,-,-,TRBV5-4,TRBJ1-1
TGTGCCAGCAGCTTAGGTGGACAGGGGTCAAATTCACCCCTCCACTTT,CASSLGGQGSNSPLHF,TRBD1,-,TRBV7-9,TRBJ1-6
TGCGCCAGCAGCTTGGAGGGGGCGACTGGCAATCAGCCCCAGCATTTT,CASSLEGATGNQPQHF,TRBD1,-,TRBV5-1,TRBJ1-5
TGTGCCATCAGTGAGTCGGGGTCTGAAGCTTTCTTT,CAISESGSEAFF,-,-,TRBV10-3,TRBJ1-1
TGCGCCAGCAGCTCACAGGGGTCAGGCACAGATACGCAGTATTTT,CASSSQGSGTDTQYF,TRBD1,-,TRBV5-1,TRBJ2-3
TGCGCCAGCAGCCAAGCAATCACAGGGGGCTCTGAGCAGTTCTTC,CASSQAITGGSEQFF,TRBD1,-,TRBV4-3,TRBJ2-1
TGTGCCAGCAACCTAGCGGCGGGCGGTGCCTACGAGCAGTACTTC,CASNLAAGGAYEQYF,TRBD2,-,TRBV11-2,TRBJ2-7
TGTGCCAGCTCACCAGCCAGCCCTTCACCCCTCCACTTT,CASSPASPSPLHF,-,-,TRBV18,TRBJ1-6
TGTGCCAGCAGAAGGACTAGCAGAAACACCGGGGAGCTGTTTTTT,CASRRTSRNTGELFF,TRBD2,-,TRBV27,TRBJ2-2
TGTGCCAGCAGCTGGAGGAAGACCGGGACCGGGGAGCTGTTTTTT,CASSWRKTGTGELFF,-,-,TRBV5-6,TRBJ2-2
TGTGCCAGTAGTATTCTAGATACGCAGTATTTT,CASSILDTQYF,-,once,TRBV19,TRBJ2-3
TGCGCCAGCAAGCAGGGAAACTCTGGGGCCAACGTCCTGACTTTC,CASKQGNSGANVLTF,-,-,TRBV5-1,TRBJ2-6
TGCGCCAGCAGCTTTAATGTCGGGGGCGGCACCTACAATGAGCAGTTCTTC,CASSFNVGGGTYNEQFF,-,-,TRBV5-1,TRBJ2-1
TGTGCCAGCTCTGAGACCTACACCGGGGAGCTGTTTTTT,CASSETYTGELFF,-,-,TRBV2,TRBJ2-2
TGTGCCAGCAGCTTAGATCCGGCTAATGAGCAGTTCTTC,CASSLDPANEQFF,-,-,TRBV11-3,TRBJ2-1
TGTGCCAGCAGCTCGTCGAGCTGGAGCCCCGGAAACACCATATATTTT,CASSSSSWSPGNTIYF,-,-,TRBV7-2,TRBJ1-3
TGTGCCAGCAGCTTAGGTTCCTCAGCGGGAGGTGGTAAAAACATTCAGTACTTC,CASSLGSSAGGGKNIQYF,TRBD2,-,TRBV11-3,TRBJ2-4
TGCGCCAGCAGTGAGACGGGACTAGCGGGGGCCTACAATGAGCAGTTCTTC,CASSETGLAGAYNEQFF,TRBD2,-,TRBV10-1,TRBJ2-1
TGTGCCAGCACCCAACGCAAGGGGGAAGATACGCAGTATTTT,CASTQRKGEDTQYF,-,-,TRBV7-9,TRBJ2-3
TGTGCCAGCAGCAAAGAACCCTCTGGAAACACCATATATTTT,CASSKEPSGNTIYF,-,-,TRBV21-1,TRBJ1-3
TGTGCCATCCGGTCTGCGGGAGCTAACAATGAGCAGTTCTTC,CAIRSAGANNEQFF,TRBD2,-,TRBV10-3,TRBJ2-1
TGTGCCAGCAGCCCCGAAGCCCTAAGGAGCTACACCTTC,CASSPEALRSYTF,-,-,TRBV9,TRBJ1-2
TGTGCCAGCAGCCTTACTACTAGCGCCGGGGAGCTGTTTTTT,CASSLTTSAGELFF,TRBD2,-,TRBV9,TRBJ2-2
TGTGCCAGCTCACCAGAGCTAGCGGGAGTCAGCGGGGAGCTGTTTTTT,CASSPELAGVSGELFF,TRBD2,-,TRBV18,TRBJ2-2
TGTGCCAGCAGCTGGGGGGCCTACCCAGAGACCCAGTACTTC,CASSWGAYPETQYF,-,-,TRBV11-2,TRBJ2-5
TGCGCCAGCAGCCAACAAACAGGTTTATCCTACAATGAGCAGTTCTTC,CASSQQTGLSYNEQFF,-,-,TRBV4-3,TRBJ2-1
TGTGCTAGCAGCCCTCTGGACCGTATCCAAGAGACCCAGTACTTC,CASSPLDRIQETQYF,-,-,TRBV7-7,TRBJ2-5
TGTGCCAGCAGATCGGGCCCCTACGAGCAGTACTTC,CASRSGPYEQYF,-,-,TRBV6-6,TRBJ2-7
TGTGCCAGCAGTTTCGGGGACAGCTACGAGCAGTACTTC,CASSFGDSYEQYF,TRBD1,-,TRBV28,TRBJ2-7
TGTGCCAGCAGCTTGTTGGCTACTAGCACAGATACGCAGTATTTT,CASSLLATSTDTQYF,-,once,TRBV5-4,TRBJ2-3
TGTGCCAGCAGCGCCGGACTAGGAAGCACAGATACGCAGTATTTT,CASSAGLGSTDTQYF,TRBD2,-,TRBV9,TRBJ2-3
TGTGCCAGCAGCTTTGACAGGGGGCGCGTCACTGAAGCTTTCTTT,CASSFDRGRVTEAFF,TRBD1,-,TRBV5-6,TRBJ1-1
TGTGCCAGCTCACCACCAAATCAGCCCCAGCATTTT,CASSPPNQPQHF,-,-,TRBV18,TRBJ1-5
TGTGCCAGCAGCGCGGGGTTTTCGGGAAACACCATATATTTT,CASSAGFSGNTIYF,-,-,TRBV9,TRBJ1-3
TGTGCCAGCAGCTTGGGTCTGGGACAGCAAGAGACCCAGTACTTC,CASSLGLGQQETQYF,TRBD1,-,TRBV5-4,TRBJ2-5
TGTGCCAGCAGTGCGACAGGGGCCCTCTTTGGTGGCTACACCTTC,CASSATGALFGGYTF,TRBD1,-,TRBV6-5,TRBJ1-2
TGTGCCAGCAGACTACAGGGGGCGCAGGGCTACACCTTC,CASRLQGAQGYTF,TRBD1,-,TRBV27,TRBJ1-2
TGTGCCAGCACCAGGACAGGGAACACCGGGGAGCTGTTTTTT,CASTRTGNTGELFF,TRBD1,once,TRBV7-8,TRBJ2-2
TGCGCCAGCAGCCAAGAACCGGACAGGAGCAATGAGCAGTTCTTC,CASSQEPDRSNEQFF,TRBD1,-,TRBV4-3,TRBJ2-1
TGTGCCAGCAGTGACTGGGCGGTAGACGGCTACACCTTC,CASSDWAVDGYTF,-,-,TRBV6-4,TRBJ1-2
TGTGCCATCAGTGAGTCCCGGACTAGCGGGGGCACCGGGGAGCTGTTTTTT,CAISESRTSGGTGELFF,TRBD2,-,TRBV10-3,TRBJ2-2
TGTGCCAGCAGGACCGGGACACATAATGAAAAACTGTTTTTT,CASRTGTHNEKLFF,-,-,TRBV2,TRBJ1-4
TGTGCCAGTAGTACCTCCGGGACAGGGGGCAGTCAGCCCCAGCATTTT,CASSTSGTGGSQPQHF,TRBD1,-,TRBV19,TRBJ1-5
TGTGCCTGGAGTATCTTGCGGGGGGCCGGGGAGCTGTTTTTT,CAWSILRGAGELFF,TRBD2,-,TRBV30,TRBJ2-2